This entry is about one T cell receptor beta chain. The sample comes from a study of PD-L1 blockade in urothelial cancer. About the research overall: When blood samples were assessed, the median T cell count was approximately 140,000.

Added to each PCR by spiking were synthetic TCR analog templates. Generated by immunoSEQ multiplex PCR, the TCRdb table keeps only in-frame clones and is missing some. The sample holds 49,000 or so clones, 86% seen once. Time point meaning: pretreatment peripheral blood. The specimen comprised PBMCs, sampled around atezolizumab (anti-PD-L1) treatment. The clonotype originates from a man aged 55 to 70 with urothelial cancer.

CDR3: CAISRDRNQPQHF. Here the CDR3 DNA reads TGTGCCATCTCCCGGGACAGAAATCAGCCCCAGCATTTT. The V gene is TRBV19, the J gene TRBJ1-5; 7 bases align to TRBD1. Germline V gene data show CDR1 as LNHDA and CDR2 as SQIVND (reference sequence). This CDR3 region has 13 residues. Losses at the gene ends were 10 bases for V and 4 bases for J; bases not matched to a gene: 7. The complete variable domain, with remaining parts taken from reference TRBV19 and TRBJ1-5, reads DGGITQSPKYLFRKEGQNVTLSCEQNLNHDAMYWYRQDPGQGLRLIYYSQIVNDFQKGDIAEGYSVSREKKESFPLTVTSAQKNPTAFYLCAISRDRNQPQHFGDGTRLSIL.